The 17 T cell receptor beta chains below were found in one sample sequenced in a study of shared clonotypes between healthy human individuals. The assay was immunoSEQ multiplex PCR, and TCRdb's table has in-frame clones only and misses some. Of 230,000 or so clones in the sample, 65% were seen once. The sequencing sample was made of memory CD4+ T cells sorted from blood. Subset given: CD45RA-negative fraction. All receptors come from a man under 40 in good health.

This clone showed up just a few times. The chain uses TRBV10-3 and TRBJ1-1; D not certain. From germline, CDR1 is ENHRY and CDR2 SYGVKD. V gave up 6 bases and J gave up 2 bases, with 13 bases separating them. The CDR3 contains 14 residues. The CDR3 coding sequence is TGTGCCATCAGCCCGGAGCCCTTAAACACTGAAGCTTTCTTT. Protein product: CAISPEPLNTEAFF.

The chain combines TRBV10-1 with TRBJ2-7; D is unclear. Germline CDR1 and CDR2: WNHNN and SYGVQD (reference sequence). The CDR3 loop spans 13 amino acids. The V end was cut by 1 base, the J end by 0 bases, with 4 bases between. CDR3: CASSEFGSYEQYF. The CDR3 DNA reads TGCGCCAGCAGTGAGTTCGGCTCCTACGAGCAGTACTTC.

The chain joins TRBV6-5 to TRBJ2-3; D not certain. The CDR3 has 13 amino acids. Germline-derived CDR1 and CDR2 are MNHEY and SVGAGI. V dropped 6 bases and J dropped 6 bases, with 13 bases sitting between them. CDR3: CASSPTLKDTQYF. The CDR3 bases are TGTGCCAGCAGCCCGACCCTAAAGGATACGCAGTATTTT.

A word on this clone: This CDR3 is also generated by other DNA sequences in the sample. The chain has TRBV5-1 and TRBJ2-1; 9 bases agree with TRBD2. The CDR3 has 14 residues. The germline V gene encodes CDR1 SGHRS and CDR2 YFSETQ. Trimming removed 4 bases from V and 4 bases from J; junction bases left unmatched: 3. CDR3: CASSVTSGYNEQFF. The CDR3 DNA reads TGCGCCAGCAGCGTCACTAGCGGGTACAATGAGCAGTTCTTC.

The chain combines TRBV9 with TRBJ2-3; possible D gene TRBD2, 6 bases. The length of the CDR3 is 16 residues. Trimming left V 0 bases short and J 0 bases short, with 11 bases between. Germline-derived CDR1 and CDR2 are SGDLS and YYNGEE. CDR3 amino acids: CASSVATAGSTDTQYF. The CDR3 nucleotides read TGTGCCAGCAGCGTAGCTACGGCGGGAAGCACAGATACGCAGTATTTT.

The genes are TRBV15 and TRBJ2-5; no firm D call. The ends were cut back, 4 bases at V and 5 bases at J, with 11 bases in the middle. The CDR3 is 13 amino acids. Germline CDR1 reads LNHNV; CDR2 reads YYDKDF (reference sequence). DNA for the CDR3: TGTGCCACCAGCATGTTGAGACGGGAGACCCAGTACTTC. Amino acids: CATSMLRRETQYF.

V and J are TRBV6-5 and TRBJ1-2; D is ambiguous. Germline V CDR1 and CDR2: MNHEY, SVGAGI. Trimming took off 0 bases at V and 5 bases at J, with 10 bases between the two ends. The CDR3 contains 14 residues. CDR3 amino acids: CASSYSAGGYGYTF. DNA of the CDR3: TGTGCCAGCAGTTACTCGGCGGGAGGATATGGCTACACCTTC.

The J gene is TRBJ2-2, the V gene TRBV18, with 7 bases identical to TRBD2. The CDR3 spans 16 residues. Germline trimming cut 3 bases from V and 4 bases from J; bases unmatched to any gene: 8. CDR1 is KGHSH and CDR2 is LQKENI in the germline V gene. DNA of the CDR3: TGTGCCAGCTCACCCAATGCCGCGGGAGCCACCGGGGAGCTGTTTTTT. Residues: CASSPNAAGATGELFF.

V usage is TRBV2 and J usage is TRBJ2-5; 12 nucleotides match TRBD2. CDR3 length: 15 amino acids. The germline CDR1 and CDR2 sequences are SNHLY and FYNNEI. V lost 8 bases to trimming and J lost 4 bases; unmatched junction nucleotides: 8. For the CDR3, the DNA is TGTGCCAGCTCCTCTAGCGGGAGGGCCGTAGAGACCCAGTACTTC. It yields the protein CASSSSGRAVETQYF.

The rearrangement joins TRBV10-3 to TRBJ1-2; D ambiguous. Trimming removed 4 bases at V and 4 bases at J, with 28 bases between. Germline values: CDR1 ENHRY, CDR2 SYGVKD. The CDR3 is 19 amino acids. In DNA form, the CDR3 reads TGTGCCATCAGTGGCACAACGCAAGTCGACGGACGCCAATTCTATGGCTACACCTTC. Its protein is CAISGTTQVDGRQFYGYTF.

The rearrangement joins TRBV7-6 to TRBJ2-5, with D perhaps TRBD1 or TRBD2 (5 bases each). V shed 1 base and J shed 5 bases, with 11 bases lying between them. Germline V gene sequence: CDR1 SGHVS, CDR2 FNYEAQ. There are 14 residues in the CDR3. The CDR3 here is CASSLGGVGETQYF. As DNA, the CDR3 is TGTGCCAGCAGCTTAGGAGGGGTTGGGGAGACCCAGTACTTC.

J is TRBJ1-5 and V is TRBV7-8; 8 bases map to TRBD1. From germline, CDR1 is SGHVS and CDR2 FQNEAQ. V was pared by 1 base and J by 4 bases, with 3 bases of the junction left unmatched. This CDR3 spans 15 amino acids. The CDR3 DNA reads as TGTGCCAGCAGCTTAGACTGGACAGGGAATCAGCCCCAGCATTTT. This translates into CASSLDWTGNQPQHF.

This chain joins TRBV18 and TRBJ2-3, with D tentatively TRBD1 (6 bases). Germline V lookup: CDR1 KGHSH, CDR2 LQKENI. V gave up 4 bases and J gave up 5 bases, with 13 bases separating them. The CDR3 is 14 residues long. Here the CDR3 reads CASSLWTDLDTQYF. CDR3 in DNA: TGTGCCAGCTCACTTTGGACAGATCTAGATACGCAGTATTTT.

The chain recombines TRBV9 with TRBJ2-7; unclear D gene. CDR3 size: 14 residues. Germline CDR1 SGDLS, CDR2 YYNGEE. Trimming took 3 bases from V and 1 from J, leaving 11 bases between them. CDR3 bases: TGTGCCAGCAGCGCGGGCTTCGATTCCTACGAGCAGTACTTC. Protein sequence: CASSAGFDSYEQYF.

This rearrangement joins TRBV19 to TRBJ1-2; no reliable D call. V dropped 6 bases and J dropped 7 bases, with 21 bases sitting between them. The germline V gene encodes CDR1 LNHDA and CDR2 SQIVND (reference sequence). This CDR3 is built from 15 residues. The CDR3 protein is CASSQPTSGIVGYTF. In DNA, the CDR3 is TGTGCCAGTAGCCAACCCACCTCGGGGATTGTTGGCTACACCTTC.

This clone was seen more than once but under ten times. The rearrangement uses TRBV7-3 and TRBJ2-1; D is possibly TRBD1 (5 bases). V was clipped by 0 bases and J by 6 bases, with 18 bases between them. The CDR3 covers 17 residues. Germline V lookup: CDR1 SGHTA, CDR2 FQGTGA. CDR3 residues: CASSLTGQLGALNEQFF. DNA for the CDR3: TGTGCCAGCAGCTTAACGGGGCAGCTCGGTGCTCTCAATGAGCAGTTCTTC.

The sample holds one count of this clone. The chain is built from TRBV12-5 and TRBJ2-3, with 12 bases fitting TRBD2. This CDR3 region has 18 residues. V shed 7 bases and J 0 bases; nucleotides not matched to a gene: 11. Germline V lookup: CDR1 LGHNT, CDR2 FRNRAP. CDR3 amino acids: CASARSTSGSRSTDTQYF. The CDR3 DNA is TGTGCTAGTGCGAGGTCGACTAGCGGGAGCAGGAGCACAGATACGCAGTATTTT.